These 24 T cell receptor beta chains were all obtained from the same sample, sequenced in a study of shared clonotypes between healthy human individuals (dated by TCRdb to the early 2020s). Receptor libraries were prepared by the immunoSEQ multiplex PCR assay. In its TCRdb copy, this immuneACCESS table keeps in-frame sequences only and misses some clones. Where compared with another copy, unresolved V genes explain less than half of these, and the others have no known cause. This sample is represented by some 2,100,000 clones; more than 90% of them were singletons. The ten largest clones represent about 0.13% of the sample. The source material was naive CD4+ T cells sorted from blood. Interpreted using the paper, the cell subset or site label stands for: CD45RA+ positively selected. The receptors here all came from a man aged 18 to 29 in good health.

V and J are TRBV9 and TRBJ1-3; possibly TRBD1 for D (5 bases). CDR3 size: 16 residues. V gave up 3 bases and J gave up 0 bases, with 13 bases separating them. The V gene's germline CDR1 is SGDLS and CDR2 YYNGEE. The DNA for the CDR3 is TGTGCCAGCAGCGGCGAGGGGTGGGGCTCTGGAAACACCATATATTTT. It codes for CASSGEGWGSGNTIYF.

The chain is built from TRBV5-4 and TRBJ2-5; 8 bases fit TRBD1. Germline V gives CDR1 SGHNT, CDR2 YYREEE (reference sequence). V shed 4 bases and J 5 bases; nucleotides not matched to a gene: 4. The CDR3 has 13 residues. CDR3 bases: TGTGCCAGCAGCCGGACAGGGTGGGAGACCCAGTACTTC. Its protein is CASSRTGWETQYF.

The V gene is TRBV28, the J gene TRBJ1-2; a possible D gene is TRBD1 (5 bases). CDR3 length: 13 residues. The germline V gene has CDR1 MDHEN and CDR2 SYDVKM. V lost 5 bases to trimming and J lost 6 bases, with 13 bases between them. CDR3 in amino acids: CASSGQGVDGYTF. The CDR3 coding sequence is TGTGCCAGCAGTGGGCAGGGCGTCGATGGCTACACCTTC.

This sequence joins TRBV9 and TRBJ2-7; 8 nucleotides agree with TRBD2. V gave up 2 bases and J gave up 6 bases; unmatched junction bases: 10. The CDR3 covers 15 residues. The germline V gene has CDR1 SGDLS and CDR2 YYNGEE. CDR3 residues: CASSVTSATSGEQYF. CDR3 in DNA: TGTGCCAGCAGCGTGACTAGCGCCACCTCCGGCGAGCAGTACTTC. The full variable domain, rest sourced from reference TRBV9 and TRBJ2-7, is DSGVTQTPKHLITATGQRVTLRCSPRSGDLSVYWYQQSLDQGLQFLIQYYNGEERAKGNILERFSAQQFPDLHSELNLSSLELGDSALYFCASSVTSATSGEQYFGPGTRLTVT.

The chain couples TRBV11-2 to TRBJ1-1, with D possibly TRBD1 on 5 matching bases. This CDR3 spans 15 amino acids. V lost 5 bases and J lost 5, with 18 bases in between. Per germline, CDR1 SGHAT and CDR2 FQNNGV. The DNA for the CDR3 is TGTGCCAGCAGCCTTGGGAGGGGCAGTGGAACTGAAGCTTTCTTT. Its translation is CASSLGRGSGTEAFF.

This clone was seen just once. The chain has TRBV6-1 and TRBJ2-7; D might be TRBD1 or TRBD2, each matching 5 bases. Trimming shortened V by 2 bases and J by 2 bases, and 10 bases separated the two germline ends. The CDR3 spans 14 residues. Germline-derived CDR1 and CDR2 are MNHNS and SASEGT. CDR3 amino acids: CASSEWDGPYEQYF. The DNA for the CDR3 is TGTGCCAGCAGTGAATGGGACGGGCCCTACGAGCAGTACTTC.

This clone came up once. V is TRBV9 and J is TRBJ1-1; D perhaps matches TRBD1 (6 bases). This CDR3 contains 15 residues. The germline CDR1 and CDR2 sequences are SGDLS and YYNGEE. The V and J ends lost 3 bases and 5 bases respectively, with 17 bases between them. The CDR3 bases are TGTGCCAGCAGCGAACTACAGGGACCGAGGACTGAAGCTTTCTTT. Its translation is CASSELQGPRTEAFF.

This chain joins TRBV4-2 and TRBJ1-5; D unclear. The germline gives CDR1 LGHNA, CDR2 YNFKEQ. The CDR3 has 15 amino acids. Trimming cost V 0 bases and J 4 bases, with 10 bases left between them. The DNA of the CDR3 is TGTGCCAGCAGCCAAGATATCGGTAGAAATCAGCCCCAGCATTTT. It codes for CASSQDIGRNQPQHF.

V gene TRBV5-5 combines with J gene TRBJ1-2; D is uncertain. Germline CDR1 reads SGHKS; CDR2 reads YYEKEE (reference sequence). Trimming cost V 2 bases and J 3 bases, with 5 bases left between them. CDR3 length equals 12 residues. CDR3 sequence reads: CASSFSDYGYTF. The CDR3 coding sequence is TGTGCCAGCAGCTTCTCGGACTATGGCTACACCTTC.

The chain has TRBV6-5 and TRBJ1-2; TRBD1 matches at 8 bases. V was clipped by 6 bases and J by 3 bases; unmatched bases: 9. This CDR3 has 15 residues. Germline assignment: CDR1 MNHEY and CDR2 SVGAGI. DNA of the CDR3: TGTGCCAGCAGCCGGACAGGGATCAATGACTATGGCTACACCTTC. It encodes CASSRTGINDYGYTF.

The V call is TRBV18, the J call TRBJ2-3; possibly TRBD1 for D (6 bases). Germline assignment: CDR1 KGHSH and CDR2 LQKENI. The CDR3 runs to 17 residues. V lost 3 bases and J lost 1, with 17 bases in between. CDR3 sequence: CASSPGQSPKGTDTQYF. CDR3 coding DNA: TGTGCCAGCTCACCCGGACAGTCTCCCAAAGGCACAGATACGCAGTATTTT.

The chain carries TRBV28 and TRBJ2-1; a possible D gene is TRBD2 (6 bases). Germline V CDR1 and CDR2: MDHEN, SYDVKM. The CDR3 loop spans 14 amino acids. The V end lost 2 bases, the J end lost 9 bases, and 14 bases lay between the germline ends. The CDR3 DNA is TGTGCCAGCAGTTTAATCCAACAGGAGGGTGAGCAGTTCTTC. Its protein product is CASSLIQQEGEQFF.

This chain uses TRBV7-3 with TRBJ1-6, with TRBD1 identical over 8 bases. Germline trimming cut 0 bases from V and 9 bases from J; bases unmatched to any gene: 4. The CDR3 sequence is 15 residues long. Germline loops: CDR1 SGHTA, CDR2 FQGTGA. The CDR3 region is CASSLTRGLSSPLHF. The CDR3 nucleotides are TGTGCCAGCAGCTTAACCAGGGGGCTTAGTTCACCCCTCCACTTT.

As DNA, the CDR3 is TGTGCCAGCAGCTTGGCAATAAGACAGGGCGGCTCCTATAATTCACCCCTCCACTTT. As protein: CASSLAIRQGGSYNSPLHF. This chain links TRBV5-6 with TRBJ1-6; 7 positions agree with TRBD1. V trimming: 0 bases; J trimming: 0 bases; junction bases outside the gene matches: 9. This CDR3 is built from 19 residues. Germline loops: CDR1 SGHDT, CDR2 YYEEEE.

The chain employs TRBV6-6 and TRBJ1-1; D is unresolved. The germline CDR1 and CDR2 sequences are MNHNY and SVGAGI (reference sequence). Trimming took 5 bases from V and 1 from J, leaving 8 bases between them. The length of the CDR3 is 13 residues. The CDR3, as DNA: TGTGCCAGCAGTGGCGGCGGGAACACTGAAGCTTTCTTT. It translates to CASSGGGNTEAFF.

The V gene is TRBV6-1, the J gene TRBJ2-1, with D perhaps TRBD1 or TRBD2 (5 bases each). V was shortened by 1 base and J by 8 bases, with 15 bases between the two germline ends. Per germline, CDR1 MNHNS and CDR2 SASEGT. This CDR3 spans 15 amino acids. CDR3: CASSEDGARGDEQFF. The DNA for the CDR3 is TGTGCCAGCAGTGAAGACGGCGCGAGAGGGGATGAGCAGTTCTTC.

This clone is a singleton in its sample. The chain joins TRBV28 to TRBJ1-2; a possible D gene is TRBD1 (6 bases). V lost 6 bases to trimming and J lost 8 bases, with 13 bases between them. Germline V gene data show CDR1 as MDHEN and CDR2 as SYDVKM. There are 12 residues in the CDR3. This chain's CDR3 is CASSPLGGGYTF. The DNA for the CDR3 is TGTGCCAGCAGCCCCCTGGGGGGCGGCTACACCTTC.

V gene TRBV4-1 combines with J gene TRBJ2-5, with 9 bases that match TRBD2. Per germline, CDR1 MGHRA and CDR2 YSYEKL. Trimming at V came to 2 bases and at J to 5 bases, leaving 9 bases not matched to a gene. The CDR3 length is 16 residues. CDR3 bases: TGCGCCAGCAGCCAACACCTAGCGGGACCAACTGAGACCCAGTACTTC. It yields the protein CASSQHLAGPTETQYF.

Turning to this clone: Other DNA sequences in the sample encode the same CDR3. This chain's CDR3 is CASSLGQGVYEQYF. CDR3 in DNA: TGTGCCAGCAGCTTGGGACAGGGGGTTTACGAGCAGTACTTC. The V call is TRBV5-5, the J call TRBJ2-7; TRBD1 aligns across 9 bases. J was trimmed by 4 bases and V by 0 bases; bases with no gene match: 2. The CDR3 is 14 residues long. Germline CDR1 is SGHKS and CDR2 is YYEKEE (reference sequence).

The rearrangement uses TRBV6-1 and TRBJ2-5; D perhaps matches TRBD2 (6 bases). CDR3 length equals 14 residues. The germline gives CDR1 MNHNS, CDR2 SASEGT. V was pared by 6 bases and J by 1 base, with 12 bases between. The chain's CDR3 is CASRWGLVQETQYF. The CDR3 nucleotides read TGTGCCAGCAGGTGGGGACTGGTCCAAGAGACCCAGTACTTC.

This chain links TRBV5-4 with TRBJ2-1; the D gene is possibly TRBD1 (6 bases). The CDR3 consists of 15 residues. V lost 3 bases to trimming and J lost 3 bases, with 13 bases between them. In germline, CDR1 is SGHNT, CDR2 YYREEE (reference sequence). The CDR3 loop reads CASSSGQEVYNEQFF. The CDR3 nucleotides are TGTGCCAGCAGCTCGGGACAAGAAGTCTACAATGAGCAGTTCTTC. Looking up the rest from reference TRBV5-4 and TRBJ2-1 gives the full variable domain: ETGVTQSPTHLIKTRGQQVTLRCSSQSGHNTVSWYQQALGQGPQFIFQYYREEENGRGNFPPRFSGLQFPNYSSELNVNALELDDSALYLCASSSGQEVYNEQFFGPGTRLTVL.

The gene calls are TRBV2 and TRBJ2-7; D gene uncertain. The CDR3 consists of 12 residues. The V gene lost 7 bases and the J gene lost 1 base, with 8 bases spanning the gap. Germline V gives CDR1 SNHLY, CDR2 FYNNEI. CDR3 bases: TGTGCCAGCATCGTTTCTTCCTACGAGCAGTACTTC. This sequence encodes CASIVSSYEQYF.

V gene TRBV7-9 combines with J gene TRBJ2-2; D remains ambiguous. Trimming took 6 bases from V and 4 from J, leaving 12 bases between them. This CDR3 is built from 14 residues. Germline CDR1 is SEHNR and CDR2 is FQNEAQ (reference sequence). In DNA form, the CDR3 reads TGTGCCAGCAGTGTGACCAGACTCACCGGGGAGCTGTTTTTT. Amino acids: CASSVTRLTGELFF.

The genes are TRBV30 and TRBJ1-3; tentative D call: TRBD1 (5 bases). The CDR3 covers 13 residues. Germline V lookup: CDR1 GTSNPN, CDR2 SVGIG (reference sequence). V lost 7 bases and J 0 bases, leaving 10 bases between the germline ends. Written as DNA, the CDR3 is TGTGCCTACCAACAGGACTCTGGAAACACCATATATTTT. Translating it yields CAYQQDSGNTIYF. The full variable domain, rest sourced from reference TRBV30 and TRBJ1-3, is SQTIHQWPATLVQPVGSPLSLECTVEGTSNPNLYWYRQAAGRGLQLLFYSVGIGQISSEVPQNLSASRPQDRQFILSSKKLLLSDSGFYLCAYQQDSGNTIYFGEGSWLTVV.